This T cell receptor (beta chain) was identified in a study of OX40 agonist ivuxolimab in advanced cancers. Findings and limits, study-wide: Within 6 weeks, CD4+ and CD8+ blood T cells expanded clonally at 0.1 to 3.0 mg/kg.

The CDR3 covers 14 residues. Germline CDR1 is SGDLS and CDR2 is YYNGEE. V was trimmed by 0 bases and J by 5 bases, leaving 9 bases between them. On this clone: Its antigen is unidentified.

TCRdb's table, derived via immunoSEQ multiplex PCR, lists solely in-frame clones and lacks some. The repertoire consists of 85,000 to 100,000 clones, with approximately 89% occurring once and the leading ten covering about 4.6%. The clonotype was recovered from an adult with an advanced solid tumor such as melanoma, head and neck, liver or kidney cancer. This material consisted of CD4+ or CD8+ T cells sorted from blood, taken in a trial of the OX40 agonist ivuxolimab. The chain carries TRBV9 and TRBJ2-1; D gene uncertain. The CDR3 spells CASSVAVSHNEQFF. The CDR3 region has the DNA TGTGCCAGCAGCGTAGCAGTCAGCCACAATGAGCAGTTCTTC.